The next 10 T cell receptor beta chains were all read from a single sample in a study of T cell changes during pregnancy in multiple sclerosis. Clones were read by immunoSEQ multiplex PCR, and TCRdb kept only the in-frame ones, dropping some. This sample has 60,000 to 85,000 clones, with approximately 90% found just once. This specimen consisted of peripheral blood, obtained in the second trimester of pregnancy. The receptors originated from a female donor with multiple sclerosis, enrolled in a pregnancy study.

The J gene is TRBJ2-2, the V gene TRBV19, with a possible D match to TRBD1 (7 bases). Germline CDR1 is LNHDA and CDR2 is SQIVND (reference sequence). The CDR3 runs 15 residues. V lost 5 bases to trimming and J lost 5 bases, with 15 bases between them. The CDR3 DNA sequence: TGTGCCAGTAGTTCCCCAGGGGGGAGGACCGGGGAGCTGTTTTTT. Translation gives CASSSPGGRTGELFF.

The chain employs TRBV27 and TRBJ2-3; tentative D call: TRBD2 (5 bases). CDR1 and CDR2 from the germline V gene are MNHEY and SMNVEV (reference sequence). This CDR3 region has 18 residues. Between the trimmed V and J ends, which lost 6 bases and 0 bases, there was a span of 22 bases. The CDR3 loop reads CASSPAVLGESSTDTQYF. Written as DNA, the CDR3 is TGTGCCAGCAGCCCAGCGGTCCTTGGTGAATCTAGCACAGATACGCAGTATTTT.

The chain employs TRBV19 and TRBJ2-7; a weak D match, TRBD2 (6 bases). This CDR3 region has 14 residues. V lost 4 bases and J lost 3, with 13 bases in between. CDR1 LNHDA and CDR2 SQIVND come from the germline V gene (reference sequence). The CDR3 nucleotides are TGTGCCAGTAGTACCTCCGGGACTTACTACGAGCAGTACTTC. Protein: CASSTSGTYYEQYF.

The chain couples TRBV5-1 to TRBJ2-7; 11 nucleotides line up with TRBD2. This CDR3 contains 15 residues. The V gene end was trimmed by 3 bases and the J gene end by 4 bases; junction bases not matched to a gene: 6. CDR1 SGHRS and CDR2 YFSETQ come from the germline V gene. The CDR3 loop is CASSWGLAVAYEQYF. The CDR3 DNA reads TGCGCCAGCAGCTGGGGACTAGCGGTTGCTTACGAGCAGTACTTC.

The chain employs TRBV6-4 and TRBJ2-2; 8 bases match TRBD2. J gave up 5 bases and V 6 bases, and 14 bases lay outside the gene matches. The CDR3 runs to 17 residues. Germline V gives CDR1 MRHNA, CDR2 SNTAGT. The CDR3, as DNA: TGTGCCAGCAGCCGTAATCCGGGACTAGGGTCTACCGGGGAGCTGTTTTTT. This gives the protein CASSRNPGLGSTGELFF.

The chain carries TRBV14 and TRBJ2-1; D is perhaps TRBD2 (5 bases). Looked up from germline, CDR1 is SGHDN and CDR2 is FVKESK. Trimming shortened V by 2 bases and J by 5 bases, and 16 bases separated the two germline ends. The CDR3 runs 16 residues. This CDR3 is CASSQMTMAGNNEQFF. The CDR3 DNA reads as TGTGCCAGCAGCCAAATGACTATGGCGGGCAACAATGAGCAGTTCTTC.

The V call is TRBV7-3, the J call TRBJ2-1; perhaps TRBD1 as D (5 bases). This CDR3 has 15 residues. Trimming shortened V by 5 bases and J by 2 bases, and 13 bases separated the two germline ends. Germline V CDR1 and CDR2: SGHTA, FQGTGA. CDR3 DNA sequence: TGTGCCAGCAGCGTAGGGGCCGGCACCTACAATGAGCAGTTCTTC. This encodes CASSVGAGTYNEQFF.

The gene calls are TRBV7-2 and TRBJ2-6; D perhaps matches TRBD2 (6 bases). Germline CDR1 is SGHTA and CDR2 is FQGNSA. Trimming removed 4 bases from V and 2 bases from J, with 9 bases in between. The CDR3 consists of 15 residues. CDR3 nucleotides: TGTGCCAGCAGCTGGCCGGGAGCTGGGGCCAACGTCCTGACTTTC. This codes for CASSWPGAGANVLTF.

V and J are TRBV6-1 and TRBJ2-5, with TRBD1 identical over 9 bases. The DNA end is a closer match to TRBJ2-7, so the J assignment may be wrong. Looked up from germline, CDR1 is MNHNS and CDR2 is SASEGT. This CDR3 has 14 amino acids. The CDR3 sequence: CASSIDRGSYEQYF. The CDR3 DNA reads TGTGCCAGCAGTATTGACAGGGGGTCCTACGAGCAGTACTTC.

The chain employs TRBV7-2 and TRBJ1-1, with 7 positions matching TRBD1. CDR3 length: 11 amino acids. The germline gives CDR1 SGHTA, CDR2 FQGNSA. The J segment lost 9 bases and the V segment lost 5 bases, leaving 3 bases of the junction unmatched. DNA for the CDR3: TGTGCCAGCAGCCTGGGACAGAAAGCTTTCTTT. Amino acids: CASSLGQKAFF.